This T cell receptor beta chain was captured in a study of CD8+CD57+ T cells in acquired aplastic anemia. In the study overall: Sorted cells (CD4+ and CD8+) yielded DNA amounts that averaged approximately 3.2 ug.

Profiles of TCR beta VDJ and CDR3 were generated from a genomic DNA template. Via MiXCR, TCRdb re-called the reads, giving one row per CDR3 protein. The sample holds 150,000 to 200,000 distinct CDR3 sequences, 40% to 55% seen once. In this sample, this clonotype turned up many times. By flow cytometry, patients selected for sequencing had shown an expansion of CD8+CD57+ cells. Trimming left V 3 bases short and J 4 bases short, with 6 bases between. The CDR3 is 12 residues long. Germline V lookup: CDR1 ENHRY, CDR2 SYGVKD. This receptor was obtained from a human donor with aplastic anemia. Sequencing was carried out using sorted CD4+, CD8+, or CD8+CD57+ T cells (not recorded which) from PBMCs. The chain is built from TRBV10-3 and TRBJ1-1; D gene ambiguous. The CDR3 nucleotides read TGTGCCATCAGTGACCTAGGCACTGAAGCTTTCTTT. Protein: CAISDLGTEAFF.